This T cell receptor (beta chain) was recovered during a study of blood T cell repertoires in COVID-19. At the level of the study: There were acute and convalescent COVID-19 samples, and they came from the United States, Italy and Spain. Sample material is recorded as cDNA or gDNA derived from T cells, B-cell-depleted T cells, or PBMCs.

This CDR3 region has 15 residues. Germline V gives CDR1 SGHNT, CDR2 YYREEE (reference sequence). Trimming cost V 3 bases and J 4 bases; bases outside gene matches: 10. In the authors' methods: How many nucleated cells were present was estimated from reference gene primer amplification. Assay: immunoSEQ multiplex PCR; the TCRdb copy retains only in-frame clones and omits some. V and J calls and clone size follow that table, whereas D and trimming were derived from the DNA. The table records tens of thousands of clones, 88% of them present only once. The chain is built from TRBV5-4 and TRBJ2-7; the match to TRBD2 covers 7 bases. This clonotype was obtained from a man aged 50 or older with active COVID-19. Sequencing used peripheral blood. This CDR3 is CASSYKAGTLYEQYF. The CDR3 nucleotides are TGTGCCAGCAGCTACAAAGCGGGGACGCTTTACGAGCAGTACTTC.